This entry lists 3 T cell receptor beta chains sequenced from one sample in a study of CD8+ T cells in alopecia areata. Treatment given: oral pan-JAK inhibitor, 5-10 mg twice daily. RNA was extracted and reverse transcribed into cDNA as the sequencing template. Clones were read by immunoSEQ multiplex PCR, and TCRdb kept only the in-frame ones, dropping some. The data contain about 300,000 clones, more than 45% of them seen just once; the ten biggest clones take up under 2%. The sample consisted of CD4+ T cells sorted from blood, taken at week 24, from a patient treated with tofacitinib. The receptors here all came from a human donor with alopecia areata.

This clone showed up just a few times. The rearrangement links TRBV6-5 to TRBJ2-1, with D perhaps TRBD2 (6 bases). The CDR3 is 16 amino acids. Germline V gene data show CDR1 as MNHEY and CDR2 as SVGAGI. V lost 2 bases and J 7 bases, leaving 18 bases between the germline ends. The CDR3 bases are TGTGCCAGCAGTTACAGCCAGGGAGGAGGGGAGAATGAGCAGTTCTTC. Amino acids: CASSYSQGGGENEQFF.

In its sample, this clone was seen a few times. The chain joins TRBV29-1 to TRBJ2-1, with TRBD2 identical over 8 bases. Germline CDR1 SQVTM, CDR2 ANQGSEA. CDR3 length: 16 amino acids. The trim removed 2 bases at V and 2 bases at J, leaving 8 bases unmatched. The CDR3, as DNA: TGCAGCGTTGAAAACCCCACTAGCGGAGCCTACAATGAGCAGTTCTTC. Translating it yields CSVENPTSGAYNEQFF.

A remark on this clone: The same CDR3 arises from other DNA sequences in this sample as well. As DNA, the CDR3 is TGTGCCAGCAGCGTCGGGCCAGATACGCAGTATTTT. Amino acids: CASSVGPDTQYF. The rearrangement uses TRBV9 and TRBJ2-3; D not resolved. Germline CDR1 reads SGDLS; CDR2 reads YYNGEE. This CDR3 is built from 12 residues. V lost 2 bases and J 4 bases, leaving 5 bases between the germline ends.